These T cell receptor beta chains were read from a single sample in a study of shared clonotypes between healthy human individuals. Profiled with immunoSEQ multiplex PCR; TCRdb holds only in-frame clones, not every one. The sample lists about 1.9 million clones, around 93% seen once, with around 1.7% in the top ten. Sequenced material: naive CD8+ T cells from PBMCs. The receptors shown here come from a man between 18 and 35 years old in good health. Some clones in this sample may be carry-over from other donors' samples. The CDR3 runs from the conserved cysteine through the conserved F or W. A D gene is named only where the DNA matches it firmly. The listing skips clone size in some rows; elsewhere it reads once, few, many or a size class.

-,TRBJ2-1,-,17,TRBV13,TGTGCCAGCAGCTTAAGGGGGGACATTTCCACCTACAATGAGCAGTTCTTC,CASSLRGDISTYNEQFF
-,TRBJ2-3,TRBD2,17,TRBV28,TGTGCCAGCAGTTCCCTGGCCAGCGGGAGTAGGTCAGATACGCAGTATTTT,CASSSLASGSRSDTQYF
-,TRBJ2-3,-,13,TRBV2,TGTGCCAGCCCTATGAAGGGGAAAGATACGCAGTATTTT,CASPMKGKDTQYF
-,TRBJ1-4,TRBD1,15,TRBV28,TGTGCCAGCAGTTCCATGACAGGGCTTTGGGAAAAACTGTTTTTT,CASSSMTGLWEKLFF
-,TRBJ1-5,-,15,TRBV7-2,TGTGCCAGCAGCTTAGGAGGGGGGAGCAATCAGCCCCAGCATTTT,CASSLGGGSNQPQHF
-,TRBJ1-5,-,13,TRBV6-6,TGTGCCAGCAGATGGACAGCAAATCAGCCCCAGCATTTT,CASRWTANQPQHF
-,TRBJ2-7,TRBD1,17,TRBV4-2,TGTGCCAGCAGCCAAGATCGAAGGGACAGTCCCCCCTACGAGCAGTACTTC,CASSQDRRDSPPYEQYF
-,TRBJ2-6,-,18,TRBV19,TGTGCCACCAAGGAGTGGTCCAGGGCTAGCTCTGGGGCCAACGTCCTGACTTTC,CATKEWSRASSGANVLTF
once,TRBJ1-2,-,14,TRBV7-9,TGTGCCAGCAGCTTAGCGGGGACCTTATATGGCTACACCTTC,CASSLAGTLYGYTF
-,TRBJ2-7,-,13,TRBV30,TGTGCCTGGAGTGTAGGGCCCGTACTGGGGGTGTACTTC,CAWSVGPVLGVYF
once,TRBJ2-7,TRBD1,14,TRBV27,TGTGCCAGCAGTCTACAGGGGGCTGGGTACGAGCAGTACTTC,CASSLQGAGYEQYF
-,TRBJ2-1,TRBD1,15,TRBV13,TGTGCCAGCAGCTTTGCAGGGGGCTTAGGGAATGAGCAGTTCTTC,CASSFAGGLGNEQFF
-,TRBJ2-5,-,15,TRBV11-2,TGTGCCAGCAGCCCCAAAAGGAGGGGGCAAGAGACCCAGTACTTC,CASSPKRRGQETQYF
once,TRBJ1-2,-,12,TRBV5-8,TGTTCCACGGGGGGACTTCGCTATGGCTACACCTTC,CSTGGLRYGYTF
-,TRBJ1-1,TRBD1,14,TRBV9,TGTGCCAGCAGCGCAGGGACAGGAGGAGGTAGAACTTTCTTT,CASSAGTGGGRTFF
-,TRBJ1-6,TRBD1,16,TRBV27,TGTGCCAGCAGTCCGACCCCGACAGGGGGCGTCTCACCCCTCCACTTT,CASSPTPTGGVSPLHF
-,TRBJ1-4,-,15,TRBV27,TGTGCCAGCAGCCTAATTCAGGGTAGGGGTGAAAAACTGTTTTTT,CASSLIQGRGEKLFF
-,TRBJ2-1,-,16,TRBV2,TGTGCCAGCAGTGAGTGGTTAGCGGAGCGGTACAATGAGCAGTTCTTC,CASSEWLAERYNEQFF
-,TRBJ1-3,TRBD1,15,TRBV9,TGTGCCAGCAGCGCGCGTCCGGGACAGGGGGACACCATATATTTT,CASSARPGQGDTIYF
once,TRBJ2-7,-,15,TRBV7-9,TGTGCCAGCAGCCCTAGCCCGGGACTTCACTACGAGCAGTACTTC,CASSPSPGLHYEQYF
-,TRBJ2-7,TRBD1,18,TRBV28,TGTGCCAGCAGTGTGATCAGCGGGACAGGGGAAAGTTCCTACGAGCAGTACTTC,CASSVISGTGESSYEQYF
-,TRBJ2-6,TRBD1,19,TRBV5-8,TGTGCCAGCAGCTACAAACGGGACAGGGGGCCGTCTGGGGCCAACGTCCTGACTTTC,CASSYKRDRGPSGANVLTF
-,TRBJ2-7,TRBD1,14,TRBV5-4,TGTGCCAGCAGCTCAACAGGGGTAATGTACGAGCAGTACTTC,CASSSTGVMYEQYF
-,TRBJ2-2,-,15,TRBV7-3,TGTGCCAGCAGCCCGGGACAAACGAACACCGGGGAGCTGTTTTTT,CASSPGQTNTGELFF
-,TRBJ2-7,TRBD1,14,TRBV6-5,TGTGCCAGCAGTACAAGACAGGGGGCCTACGAGCAGTACTTC,CASSTRQGAYEQYF
-,TRBJ2-5,-,14,TRBV7-9,TGTGCCAGCAGCTTAGGGACGGTGCCGGAGACCCAGTACTTC,CASSLGTVPETQYF
-,TRBJ2-1,-,13,TRBV9,TGTGCCAGCAGCGGCGGCAACCGCAATGAGCAGTTCTTC,CASSGGNRNEQFF
-,TRBJ2-3,TRBD2,17,TRBV4-3,TGCGCCAGCAGCCTAGGGACTAGCGGGAGCAGCACAGATACGCAGTATTTT,CASSLGTSGSSTDTQYF
-,TRBJ1-2,TRBD1,12,TRBV29-1,TGCAGCGCCCTAACAGGGGTGGGTGGCTACACCTTC,CSALTGVGGYTF
-,TRBJ1-1,TRBD1,17,TRBV4-3,TGCGCCAGCAGCCAAGAACCAGGACAGGTTTTTTCCACTGAAGCTTTCTTT,CASSQEPGQVFSTEAFF
few,TRBJ1-1,-,12,TRBV5-1,TGCGCCAGCAGCTTGGGAAAAACTGAAGCTTTCTTT,CASSLGKTEAFF
-,TRBJ2-5,-,12,TRBV29-1,TGCAGCGCGGCGGGGGCCCAAGAGACCCAGTACTTC,CSAAGAQETQYF
-,TRBJ2-2,-,15,TRBV6-5,TGTGCCAGCAGTTGGGCTTCCTGGAACACCGGGGAGCTGTTTTTT,CASSWASWNTGELFF